The 7 T cell receptor beta chains below all came from one sample that was sequenced in a study of identical twins. TCRdb called the 5' RACE reads again in MiXCR, with one record for every CDR3 protein. The sample carries approximately 210,000 distinct CDR3 sequences, roughly a tenth recorded once. Sequencing was performed on memory (CD45RO+) T cells sorted from blood. These receptors all stem from a woman aged 18 to 35 in good health.

CDR3 protein: CASSPKGSSVSDTQYF. The CDR3 DNA reads TGTGCCAGTAGTCCCAAGGGGAGTTCTGTGTCAGATACGCAGTATTTT. V usage is TRBV19 and J usage is TRBJ2-3; D tentatively reads TRBD1 or TRBD2 (5 bases each). In germline, CDR1 is LNHDA, CDR2 SQIVND (reference sequence). V dropped 5 bases and J dropped 4 bases, with 19 bases sitting between them. The CDR3 is made up of 16 amino acids. Together with reference TRBV19 and TRBJ2-3, the CDR3 gives the full variable domain: DGGITQSPKYLFRKEGQNVTLSCEQNLNHDAMYWYRQDPGQGLRLIYYSQIVNDFQKGDIAEGYSVSREKKESFPLTVTSAQKNPTAFYLCASSPKGSSVSDTQYFGPGTRLTVL.

This clonotype was observed many times. CDR3 nucleotide sequence: TGTGCCAGCAGCTGGGACACCACCGGGGAGCTGTTTTTT. Protein sequence: CASSWDTTGELFF. The V gene is TRBV6-1, the J gene TRBJ2-2, with a possible D match to TRBD1 (6 bases). V was clipped by 6 bases and J by 4 bases, with 9 bases between them. CDR3 size: 13 residues. Germline V gene lookup returns CDR1 MNHNS and CDR2 SASEGT.

J is TRBJ2-3 and V is TRBV28; TRBD2 aligns across 8 bases. CDR3 size: 18 residues. The germline CDR1 and CDR2 sequences are MDHEN and SYDVKM. Unmatched junction bases numbered 10, after V lost 1 base and J lost 1 base. CDR3 region: CASSLSKAGTRGTDTQYF. The CDR3 nucleotides are TGTGCCAGCAGTTTATCAAAGGCCGGGACTAGGGGCACAGATACGCAGTATTTT.

This clonotype was detected ten times or more. The chain couples TRBV6-5 to TRBJ2-7; no clear D gene. The CDR3 runs to 15 residues. V shed 2 bases and J shed 0 bases, with 11 bases lying between them. Germline lookup yields CDR1 MNHEY and CDR2 SVGAGI. The CDR3 sequence is CASSYTGGFSYEQYF. Written as DNA, the CDR3 is TGTGCCAGCAGTTACACCGGTGGTTTCTCCTACGAGCAGTACTTC.

This clonotype was counted between two and nine times. The chain joins TRBV5-1 to TRBJ2-2; a weak D match, TRBD2 (5 bases). The CDR3 runs 17 residues. The germline V and J ends were trimmed by 0 bases and 6 bases, with 18 bases remaining between them. Per germline, CDR1 SGHRS and CDR2 YFSETQ. The CDR3 DNA reads TGCGCCAGCAGCTTGGTTCCGGGAACGGGATTATCCGGGGAGCTGTTTTTT. Amino acid sequence: CASSLVPGTGLSGELFF.

This clonotype came up many times. CDR3 sequence reads: CASSPGRQEYRHNEQFF. CDR3 DNA sequence: TGTGCCAGCAGCCCCGGGCGTCAGGAATACAGGCACAATGAGCAGTTCTTC. The gene calls are TRBV3-1 and TRBJ2-1; D is possibly TRBD1 (5 bases). Germline V gene data show CDR1 as LGHDT and CDR2 as YNNKEL (reference sequence). V gave up 4 bases and J gave up 5 bases, with 21 bases separating them. The CDR3 totals 17 residues.

The chain carries TRBV20-1 and TRBJ2-7, with D unclear. Germline CDR1 is DFQATT and CDR2 is SNEGSKA (reference sequence). The CDR3 consists of 14 residues. Trimming cost V 1 base and J 1 base, with 11 bases left between them. CDR3 nucleotides: TGCAGTGCTAGAGGAGCCGATCCGTCCTACGAGCAGTACTTC. It is translated as CSARGADPSYEQYF.